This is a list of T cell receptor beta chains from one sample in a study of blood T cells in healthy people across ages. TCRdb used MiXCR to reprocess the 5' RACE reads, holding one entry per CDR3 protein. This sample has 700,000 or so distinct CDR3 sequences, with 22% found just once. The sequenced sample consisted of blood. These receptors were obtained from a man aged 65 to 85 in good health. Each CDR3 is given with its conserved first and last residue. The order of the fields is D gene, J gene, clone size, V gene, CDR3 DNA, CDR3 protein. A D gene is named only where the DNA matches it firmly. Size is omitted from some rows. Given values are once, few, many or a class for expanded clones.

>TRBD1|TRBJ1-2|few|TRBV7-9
TGTGCCAGCAGCTTAGCGACGACAGGGAACTATGGCTACACCTTC
CASSLATTGNYGYTF
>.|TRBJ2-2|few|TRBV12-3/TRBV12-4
TGTGCCAGCCGCCCGGACGGATACACCGGGGAGCTGTTTTTT
CASRPDGYTGELFF
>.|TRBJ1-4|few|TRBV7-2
TGTGCCAGCAGCTTAGAGGCACAGAACTATGAAAAACTGTTTTTT
CASSLEAQNYEKLFF
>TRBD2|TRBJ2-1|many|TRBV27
TGTGCCAGCAGTTTCAGCGGGGGGGTTGGTAGTGAGCAGTTCTTC
CASSFSGGVGSEQFF
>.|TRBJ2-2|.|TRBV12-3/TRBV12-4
TGTGCCAGCATTTTTGTGTCCGGGGAGCTGTTTTTT
CASIFVSGELFF
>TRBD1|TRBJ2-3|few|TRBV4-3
TGCGCCAGCAGCCAGGAATTGGACAGGGTCACAGATACGCAGTATTTT
CASSQELDRVTDTQYF
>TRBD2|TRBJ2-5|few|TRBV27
TGTGCCAGCAGGACTAGCGGTATACAAGAGACCCAGTACTTC
CASRTSGIQETQYF
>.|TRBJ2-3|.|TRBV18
TGTGCCAGCTCACCACCGGAAGGGCTAGATACGCAGTATTTT
CASSPPEGLDTQYF
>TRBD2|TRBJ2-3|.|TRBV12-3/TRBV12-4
TGTGCCGGCAGCCAAACTAGCGGGGGGCACGATACGCAGTATTTT
CAGSQTSGGHDTQYF
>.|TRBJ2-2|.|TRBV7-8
TGTGCCAGCAGCTTAGGCGTACTTGTGAGCACCGGGGAGCTGTTTTTT
CASSLGVLVSTGELFF
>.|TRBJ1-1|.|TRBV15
TGTGCCACCAGCAGGAGGGAGGGGGGGGCTGAAGCTTTCTTT
CATSRREGGAEAFF
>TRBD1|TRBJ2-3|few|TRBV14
TGTGCCAGCAGCCAAGTCCTGGGACAGGGGTCCACAGATACGCAGTATTTT
CASSQVLGQGSTDTQYF
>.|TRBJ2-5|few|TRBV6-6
TGTGCCAGCAGTTATCGGCAGCTCCAAGAGACCCAGTACTTC
CASSYRQLQETQYF